This T cell receptor beta chain was captured in a study of Ad26.COV2.S vaccination and SARS-CoV-2 variants. This clone was seen a handful of times. Treatment described: 19 received Ad26.COV2.S at low or high dose, single or two shots; about 5 received placebo; per-sample allocation not given. Day 63 after the first injection of vaccine or placebo was the sampling time. Here immunoSEQ multiplex PCR was the method, and the copy in TCRdb shows in-frame clones only, minus some. The top ten clones hold around 5.5% of a sample with roughly 330,000 clones, 75% to 90% of them seen once. Unmatched junction bases numbered 10, after V lost 2 bases and J lost 4 bases. This CDR3 comprises 17 residues. Germline values: CDR1 SGDLS, CDR2 YYNGEE.

Sample: peripheral blood, taken in a trial of Ad26.COV2.S vaccine versus placebo. This clonotype was sampled from a person aged 18-60 years who received the Ad26.COV2.S COVID-19 vaccine or a placebo. This chain joins TRBV9 and TRBJ1-2; the match to TRBD1 covers 11 bases. CDR3 sequence reads: CASSVSGTGGSSYGYTF. The CDR3 region has the DNA TGTGCCAGCAGCGTTTCCGGGACAGGGGGATCGTCCTATGGCTACACCTTC.